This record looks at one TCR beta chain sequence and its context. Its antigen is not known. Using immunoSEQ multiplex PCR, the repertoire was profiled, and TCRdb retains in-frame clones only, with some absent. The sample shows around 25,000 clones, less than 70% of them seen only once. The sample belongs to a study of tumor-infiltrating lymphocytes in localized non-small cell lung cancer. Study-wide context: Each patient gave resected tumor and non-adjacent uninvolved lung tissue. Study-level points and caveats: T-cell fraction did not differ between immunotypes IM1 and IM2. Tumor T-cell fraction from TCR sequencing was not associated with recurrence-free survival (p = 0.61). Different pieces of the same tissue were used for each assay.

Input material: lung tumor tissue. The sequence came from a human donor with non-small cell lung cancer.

In DNA form, the CDR3 reads TGTGCCAGCAGCTTTTATCTTGGCAGTAGCAATCAGCCCCAGCATTTT. This sequence encodes CASSFYLGSSNQPQHF. The V gene is TRBV5-6, the J gene TRBJ1-5; no definite D call. The CDR3 covers 16 residues. The V end was cut by 2 bases, the J end by 0 bases, with 12 bases between. Germline V gene sequence: CDR1 SGHDT, CDR2 YYEEEE.